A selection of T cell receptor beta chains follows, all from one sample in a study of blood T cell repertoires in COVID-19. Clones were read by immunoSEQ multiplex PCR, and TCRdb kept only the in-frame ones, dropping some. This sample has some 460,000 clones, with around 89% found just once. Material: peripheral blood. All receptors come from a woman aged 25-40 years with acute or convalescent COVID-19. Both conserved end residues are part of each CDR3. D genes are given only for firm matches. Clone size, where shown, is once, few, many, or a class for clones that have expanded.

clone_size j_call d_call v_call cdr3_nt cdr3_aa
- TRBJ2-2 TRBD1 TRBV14 TGTGCCAGCAGCCTTTCCCCTGGACAGGTCGACACCGGGGAGCTGTTTTTT CASSLSPGQVDTGELFF
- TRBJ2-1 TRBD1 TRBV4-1 TGCGCCAGCAGCCCCCTGGGCCGACAGGGGGCTGAGGAGCAGTTCTTC CASSPLGRQGAEEQFF
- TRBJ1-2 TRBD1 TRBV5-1 TGCGCCAGCAGCTTGGCCGGACAGGGTGAGCTCTGGTATGGCTACACCTTC CASSLAGQGELWYGYTF
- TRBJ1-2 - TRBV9 TGTGCCAGCAGCGCTAAGGGAGGGCCTAACTATGGCTACACCTTC CASSAKGGPNYGYTF
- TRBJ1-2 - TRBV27 TGTGCCAGCAGTTTTGGGAGGGGCTATGGCTACACCTTC CASSFGRGYGYTF
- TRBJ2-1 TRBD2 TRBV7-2 TGTGCCAGCAGCTTAGCTCCGGGAGGCGATGAGCAGTTCTTC CASSLAPGGDEQFF
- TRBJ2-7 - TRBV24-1 TGTGCCACCAGTGATTCACAGGTCCACCCCTACGAGCAGTACTTC CATSDSQVHPYEQYF
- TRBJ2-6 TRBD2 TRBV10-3 TGTGCCATCAGTGAGTCACTAGCGTCGGGGCGTAGGGGGGCCAACGTCCTGACTTTC CAISESLASGRRGANVLTF
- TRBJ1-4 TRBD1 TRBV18 TGTGCCAGCTCACTGGGACAGATGGCCGAAAAACTGTTTTTT CASSLGQMAEKLFF
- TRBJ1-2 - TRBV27 TGTGCCAGCAGTTTATCAGGGGGATTTGAAGGCTACACCTTC CASSLSGGFEGYTF
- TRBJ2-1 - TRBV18 TGTGCCAGCTATTCACAGTACAATGAGCAGTTCTTC CASYSQYNEQFF
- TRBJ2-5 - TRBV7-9 TGTGCCAGCAGCTTAAGCGGTCGTCACGAGACCCAGTACTTC CASSLSGRHETQYF
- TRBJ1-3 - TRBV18 TGTGCCAGCTCACTTACGGCAGCGGATTTGAGAAACACCATATATTTT CASSLTAADLRNTIYF
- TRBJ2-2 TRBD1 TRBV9 TGTGCCAGCAGCGGGGACAGGGGGCTCAGCGGGGAGCTGTTTTTT CASSGDRGLSGELFF
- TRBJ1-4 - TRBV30 TGTGCCTGGAGTACAAGGGGTAGTTTGGGTGAAAAACTGTTTTTT CAWSTRGSLGEKLFF
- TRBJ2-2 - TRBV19 TGTGCCAGTACCCTGGCAGGCAGGGGCGGGGAGCTGTTTTTT CASTLAGRGGELFF
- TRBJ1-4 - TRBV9 TGTGCCAGCAGTCGGGACTTCTCCCGGCGGAATGAAAAACTGTTTTTT CASSRDFSRRNEKLFF
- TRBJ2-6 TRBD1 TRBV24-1 TGTGCCACAGGACAGGGACCTCCCTTTGGGGCCAACGTCCTGACTTTC CATGQGPPFGANVLTF
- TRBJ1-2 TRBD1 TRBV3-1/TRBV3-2 TGTGCCAGCGGGGGACAGGCGGGCTACACCTTC CASGGQAGYTF
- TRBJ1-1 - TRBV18 TGTGCCAGCTCACCATCAGGCACTGAAGCTTTCTTT CASSPSGTEAFF
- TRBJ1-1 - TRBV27 TGTGCCAGCAGTTTGGTGAACGGAGCGAATCGCGCTGAAGCTTTCTTT CASSLVNGANRAEAFF
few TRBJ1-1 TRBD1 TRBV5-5 TGTGCCAGCAGACAGCAACAGGGGTTGAACACTGAAGCTTTCTTT CASRQQQGLNTEAFF
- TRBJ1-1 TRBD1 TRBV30 TGTGCCTGGGGCAGGACAGGGGGCTATGGGGTGAACACTGAAGCTTTCTTT CAWGRTGGYGVNTEAFF
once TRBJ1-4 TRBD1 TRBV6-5 TGTGCCAGCACCGTCAGGGGGCTAACTAATGAAAAACTGTTTTTT CASTVRGLTNEKLFF
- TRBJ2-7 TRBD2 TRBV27 TGTGCCAGCAGCCCGACTAGCGGGGCCTACGAGCAGTACTTC CASSPTSGAYEQYF
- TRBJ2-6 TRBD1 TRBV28 TGTGCCAGCAGTCTAGGACAGGGGGCGCAAGGGGCCAACGTCCTGACTTTC CASSLGQGAQGANVLTF
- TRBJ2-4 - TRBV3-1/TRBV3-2 TGTGCCAGCAGCCCACTAGCCAAAAACATTCAGTACTTC CASSPLAKNIQYF
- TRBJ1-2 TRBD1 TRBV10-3 TGTGCCATCAGCGATCCGGGACAGGGGGACTATGGCTACACCTTC CAISDPGQGDYGYTF
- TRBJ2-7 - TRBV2 TGTGCCAGCATCGCGGGGTGGGGACCGTACGAGCAGTACTTC CASIAGWGPYEQYF
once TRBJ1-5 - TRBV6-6 TGTGCCAGCAGTTACTCGGTACAAGATCAGCCCCAGCATTTT CASSYSVQDQPQHF
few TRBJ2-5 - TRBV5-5 TGTGCCAGCAGCCTGCAACCAACCCGGGGTAGTCCGTCGCCGCAAGAGACCCAGTACTTC CASSLQPTRGSPSPQETQYF
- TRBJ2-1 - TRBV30 TGTGCCTGGAGTGCCTCCCAGGGGAGAGGGTACAATGAGCAGTTCTTC CAWSASQGRGYNEQFF
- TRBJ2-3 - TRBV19 TGTGCCAGTAGTGTACGACAGGGACTCGGCACAGATACGCAGTATTTT CASSVRQGLGTDTQYF
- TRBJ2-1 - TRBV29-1 TGCAGCGGGGGGCGCAACAATGAGCAGTTCTTC CSGGRNNEQFF
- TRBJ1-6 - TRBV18 TGTGCCAGCTCACCACCCACAGGGACCTATAATTCACCCCTCCACTTT CASSPPTGTYNSPLHF
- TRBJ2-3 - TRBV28 TGTGCCAGCAGTTTACTTTCCGCGGATACGCAGTATTTT CASSLLSADTQYF
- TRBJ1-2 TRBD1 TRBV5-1 TGCGCCAGCAGCTTTATTTTAGGGGGCCAGGGCTATGGCTACACCTTC CASSFILGGQGYGYTF
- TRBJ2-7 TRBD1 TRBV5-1 TGCGCCAGCACCAAAGGACAGGGGTCTCAAAGGGAGCAGTACTTC CASTKGQGSQREQYF
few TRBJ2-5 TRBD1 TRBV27 TGTGCCAGCAGACAGGGGGGTTTGGAGACCCAGTACTTC CASRQGGLETQYF
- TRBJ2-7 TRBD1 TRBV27 TGTGCCAGCAGTAGGATAGGACAGGGGAGCCTTTACGAGCAGTACTTC CASSRIGQGSLYEQYF
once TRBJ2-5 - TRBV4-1 TGCGCCAGCAGCCAAGAACAACAGGAGGGTGGGGAGACCCAGTACTTC CASSQEQQEGGETQYF
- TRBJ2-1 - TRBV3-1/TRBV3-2 TGTGCCAGCAGCCAACTTATCAGGGACAATGAGCAGTTCTTC CASSQLIRDNEQFF
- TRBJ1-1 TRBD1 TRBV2 TGTGCCAGCAGTGATAGGACAGGCAACACTGAAGCTTTCTTT CASSDRTGNTEAFF
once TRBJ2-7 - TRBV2 TGTGCCAGCAGCCAGTCCTACGAGCAGTACTTC CASSQSYEQYF
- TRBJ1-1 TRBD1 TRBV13 TGTGCCAGCAGCTTACTCAGGGGGCGGGGCACTGAAGCTTTCTTT CASSLLRGRGTEAFF
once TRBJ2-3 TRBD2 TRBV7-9 TGTGCCAGCAGCGCACCGACTAGCGGGGGGGCCTGGACAGATACGCAGTATTTT CASSAPTSGGAWTDTQYF
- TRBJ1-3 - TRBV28 TGTGCCAGCAGTCCGACAGGTGCCCTAGGAAACACCATATATTTT CASSPTGALGNTIYF
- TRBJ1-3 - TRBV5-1 TGCGCCAGCTCTTCGGGGACTAGTGGAGGAAACACCATATATTTT CASSSGTSGGNTIYF
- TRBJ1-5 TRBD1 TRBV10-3 TGTGCCATCAGTGAGAATTCACAGGGGGTAGATCAGCCCCAGCATTTT CAISENSQGVDQPQHF
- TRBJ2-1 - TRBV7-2 TGTGCCAGCAGCGGGGGGAGCTCCTACAATGAGCAGTTCTTC CASSGGSSYNEQFF
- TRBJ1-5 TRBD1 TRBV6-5 TGTGCCAGCAGGACAGGGGGCTCGGGTCAGCCCCAGCATTTT CASRTGGSGQPQHF
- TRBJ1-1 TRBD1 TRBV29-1 TGCAGCGTTGAAGGGCAGGGGGTTTCTTTCTTT CSVEGQGVSFF
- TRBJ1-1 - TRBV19 TGTGCCAGTAGTTCCAGGTGGGCCCTGAACACTGAAGCTTTCTTT CASSSRWALNTEAFF
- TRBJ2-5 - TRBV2 TGTGCCAGCAAGGTGTCTCTGGGAGTGGAGACCCAGTACTTC CASKVSLGVETQYF
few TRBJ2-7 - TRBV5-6 TGTGCCAGCAGCGCCGGTGAGGCCTACGAGCAGTACTTC CASSAGEAYEQYF